Following are 25 T cell receptor beta chains from one sample sequenced in a study of shared clonotypes between healthy human individuals. The assay was immunoSEQ multiplex PCR, and TCRdb's table has in-frame clones only and misses some. Found here are about 99,000 clones, less than 60% of them singletons; the top ten hold about 15%. The sequencing sample was made of PBMCs. The receptors stem from a woman aged 40 to 49 in good health. Some clones in this sample may be carry-over from other donors' samples.

This clone was detected many times. The CDR3 spells CASSSGETTYNEQFF. The CDR3 DNA is TGTGCCAGCAGTTCCGGGGAGACCACCTACAATGAGCAGTTCTTC. The chain employs TRBV28 and TRBJ2-1, with a possible D match to TRBD2 (5 bases). Trimming cost V 4 bases and J 2 bases, with 12 bases left between them. The CDR3 is 15 amino acids. CDR1 MDHEN and CDR2 SYDVKM come from the germline V gene.

Comment on this clone: A clone one base away is much larger, so this may be a read error. The rearrangement links TRBV11-3 to TRBJ2-4, with 11 bases aligning to TRBD2. Germline values: CDR1 SGHNT, CDR2 YENEEA. This CDR3 contains 15 residues. CDR3 DNA: TGTGCCGGCAGCTTAGACCAAAATAGACTAGCGGGAAAGTACTTC. Amino acid sequence: CAGSLDQNRLAGKYF.

The chain links TRBV4-3 to TRBJ1-4; D gene unclear. Germline CDR1 reads LGHNA; CDR2 reads YSLEER. The CDR3 contains 15 residues. V was shortened by 0 bases and J by 8 bases, with 13 bases between the two germline ends. The CDR3 sequence is CASSQEREVGEKLFF. The CDR3, as DNA: TGCGCCAGCAGCCAAGAGAGGGAGGTAGGGGAAAAACTGTTTTTT.

This clone was found many times. V is TRBV28 and J is TRBJ2-7, with D possibly being TRBD1 (6 bases). V was trimmed by 5 bases and J by 12 bases, leaving 23 bases between them. Germline values: CDR1 MDHEN, CDR2 SYDVKM. The CDR3 consists of 14 residues. The chain's CDR3 is CASSPDPDSGRSYF. The CDR3 nucleotides are TGTGCCAGCAGTCCCGACCCGGACAGCGGTCGTTCGTACTTC.

There are many counts of this clone. This chain links TRBV2 with TRBJ1-2; TRBD1 aligns across 7 bases. Trimming removed 5 bases from V and 4 bases from J; junction bases left unmatched: 4. CDR3 length: 13 residues. Germline CDR1 SNHLY, CDR2 FYNNEI. The CDR3 sequence is CASSPWTGYGYTF. The CDR3 bases are TGTGCCAGCAGTCCATGGACAGGCTATGGCTACACCTTC.

This chain uses TRBV28 with TRBJ2-2; TRBD2 might be the D (7 bases). The CDR3 is 16 amino acids. V gave up 3 bases and J gave up 4 bases, with 15 bases separating them. Germline-derived CDR1 and CDR2 are MDHEN and SYDVKM. The CDR3 protein is CASSLSGGLGTGELFF. CDR3 sequence (DNA): TGTGCCAGCAGTTTGTCCGGGGGGCTGGGCACCGGGGAGCTGTTTTTT.

Here the CDR3 reads CASSRAGSVSNSPLHF. CDR3 bases: TGTGCCAGCAGTCGGGCAGGGTCGGTCTCAAATTCACCCCTCCACTTT. The chain joins TRBV27 to TRBJ1-6; D may be TRBD1 (5 bases). CDR3 length equals 16 residues. The V end lost 5 bases, the J end lost 7 bases, and 18 bases lay between the germline ends. From germline, CDR1 is MNHEY and CDR2 SMNVEV (reference sequence).

As for this clone: This CDR3 is missing its conserved last phenylalanine or tryptophan, likely due to a read error. V usage is TRBV19 and J usage is TRBJ2-2; D uncertain. The CDR3 totals 13 residues. Germline V CDR1 and CDR2: LNHDA, SQIVND (reference sequence). The V end was cut by 1 base, the J end by 3 bases, with 3 bases between. DNA for the CDR3: TGTGCCAGTAGTATAGCCCACACCGGGGAGCTGTTTCTT. Translated: CASSIAHTGELFL.

As concerns this clone: A much larger clone lies a single base off, so this may be a read error. Other DNA sequences in this sample translate to the same CDR3. The chain recombines TRBV15 with TRBJ2-5, with D perhaps TRBD2 (5 bases). Germline V gene lookup returns CDR1 LNHNV and CDR2 YYDKDF (reference sequence). The CDR3 spans 16 residues. V was clipped by 1 base and J by 4 bases, with 16 bases between them. CDR3 protein: CATSRARLPRGETQYF. The CDR3 DNA sequence: TGTGCCACCAGCAGAGCCCGACTACCTCGGGGAGAGACCCAGTACTTC.

The chain employs TRBV28 and TRBJ2-3; D is perhaps TRBD1 (6 bases). The length of the CDR3 is 13 residues. V lost 10 bases and J lost 2, with 13 bases in between. CDR1 is MDHEN and CDR2 is SYDVKM in the germline V gene. The CDR3 bases are TGTGCCATCCTCGGACAGATCACAGATACGCAGTATTTT. It yields the protein CAILGQITDTQYF.

Regarding this clone: One junction end disagrees with the germline gene, perhaps due to a read error. The same CDR3 also results from other DNA sequences found in this sample. This chain links TRBV4-1 with TRBJ2-7; 8 bases are shared with TRBD2. The germline V gene has CDR1 MGHRA and CDR2 YSYEKL. The length of the CDR3 is 15 residues. The CDR3 region has the DNA TGCGCCAGCAGCCGCACCCTAGCGGGCACCTACGAGCAGTACTTT. It codes for CASSRTLAGTYEQYF.

This clone showed up many times. The chain couples TRBV7-6 to TRBJ1-2; the D gene is possibly TRBD1 (6 bases). This CDR3 contains 15 residues. Deletions cut 1 base from V and 8 bases from J, with 17 bases between. The germline CDR1 and CDR2 sequences are SGHVS and FNYEAQ. The CDR3 sequence: CASSLGAGVTEGYTF. Written as DNA, the CDR3 is TGTGCCAGCAGCTTAGGGGCAGGGGTGACGGAAGGCTACACCTTC.

This clone was seen ten or more times. The CDR3 DNA sequence: TGCGCCAGCAGTGTTAAGGGGGGGAGGAATAATGAAAAACTGTTTTTT. This encodes CASSVKGGRNNEKLFF. The chain employs TRBV10-1 and TRBJ1-4; D perhaps matches TRBD1 (6 bases). The CDR3 is 16 amino acids. V lost 4 bases and J lost 4, with 16 bases in between. Germline V lookup: CDR1 WNHNN, CDR2 SYGVQD (reference sequence).

The rearrangement uses TRBV9 and TRBJ2-5; 11 positions match TRBD2. V lost 4 bases to trimming and J lost 9 bases; unmatched junction nucleotides: 8. CDR3 length: 14 residues. CDR1 is SGDLS and CDR2 is YYNGEE in the germline V gene. Written as DNA, the CDR3 is TGTGCCAGCAGCCCAGGACTAGCGGGCAGGGCCCAGTACTTC. Residues: CASSPGLAGRAQYF.

This chain joins TRBV6-4 and TRBJ1-5, with D unresolved. The V gene lost 2 bases and the J gene lost 5 bases, with 4 bases spanning the gap. Looked up from germline, CDR1 is MRHNA and CDR2 is SNTAGT. The CDR3 covers 12 residues. CDR3 amino acids: CASSDRYQPQHF. CDR3 sequence (DNA): TGTGCCAGCAGTGACAGATATCAGCCCCAGCATTTT.

This rearrangement joins TRBV28 to TRBJ2-2; D may be TRBD1 (6 bases). Per germline, CDR1 MDHEN and CDR2 SYDVKM. V was clipped by 5 bases and J by 4 bases, with 17 bases between them. This CDR3 has 16 residues. The CDR3 here is CASSHNGQTITGELFF. In DNA, the CDR3 is TGTGCCAGCAGTCATAATGGACAGACGATCACCGGGGAGCTGTTTTTT.

The chain joins TRBV10-2 to TRBJ2-4, with a possible D match to TRBD2 (6 bases). CDR1 is WSHSY, CDR2 SAAADI, per germline. Trimming removed 0 bases from V and 1 base from J, with 25 bases in between. The CDR3 has 21 residues. CDR3 region: CASSESPPRESLLAAKNIQYF. The DNA for the CDR3 is TGCGCCAGCAGTGAGTCCCCCCCGAGGGAATCCCTTCTAGCGGCCAAAAACATTCAGTACTTC.

The V gene is TRBV12-2, the J gene TRBJ2-5; TRBD2 is taken as the D call from the table, unchecked against the DNA. TRBV12-2 constitutes a pseudogene. The CDR3 loop spans 14 amino acids. CDR3 sequence (DNA): TGTGCCAGCAGCCCCGGCGGGGCGGGAGAGACCCAGTACTTC. This gives the protein CASSPGGAGETQYF.

This clone showed up just a few times. This sequence joins TRBV6-1 and TRBJ2-2; no clear D. The V and J ends lost 1 base and 9 bases respectively, with 12 bases between them. Germline loops: CDR1 MNHNS, CDR2 SASEGT. The CDR3 loop spans 14 amino acids. The CDR3 DNA reads TGTGCCAGCAGTGAAGGTCCGGAATTCAGGGAGCTGTTTTTT. It codes for CASSEGPEFRELFF.

V is TRBV28 and J is TRBJ2-7; a possible D gene is TRBD2 (6 bases). V lost 10 bases and J lost 7, with 20 bases in between. The germline V gene has CDR1 MDHEN and CDR2 SYDVKM. The CDR3 length is 13 residues. This CDR3 reads CATETGSRGEQYF. CDR3 bases: TGTGCCACGGAGACCGGGAGCAGAGGTGAGCAGTACTTC. Full variable domain (outside the CDR3, taken from reference TRBV28 and TRBJ2-7): DVKVTQSSRYLVKRTGEKVFLECVQDMDHENMFWYRQDPGLGLRLIYFSYDVKMKEKGDIPEGYSVSREKKERFSLILESASTNQTSMYLCATETGSRGEQYFGPGTRLTVT.

The chain links TRBV4-1 to TRBJ1-2; 7 bases fit TRBD1. Trimming removed 4 bases from V and 4 bases from J; junction bases left unmatched: 6. Germline V gene sequence: CDR1 MGHRA, CDR2 YSYEKL. The CDR3 runs 14 residues. The CDR3 reads CASSRQGSAYGYTF. The CDR3 DNA is TGCGCCAGCAGCCGACAGGGCTCCGCCTATGGCTACACCTTC.

This clone was detected many times. Other nucleotide sequences in the sample specify the same CDR3. This chain joins TRBV28 and TRBJ2-5; TRBD1 agrees at 7 bases. The germline V gene encodes CDR1 MDHEN and CDR2 SYDVKM. Unmatched junction bases numbered 6, after V lost 4 bases and J lost 4 bases. CDR3 length: 14 amino acids. CDR3 protein: CASSSRQGGETQYF. The CDR3 bases are TGTGCCAGCAGTTCTAGACAGGGCGGAGAGACCCAGTACTTC.

The chain recombines TRBV11-3 with TRBJ2-3, with 7 bases identical to TRBD2. V lost 3 bases to trimming and J lost 4 bases; unmatched junction nucleotides: 7. The CDR3 loop spans 15 amino acids. The germline V gene has CDR1 SGHNT and CDR2 YENEEA. CDR3 sequence reads: CASSFWGGSPDTQYF. CDR3 coding DNA: TGTGCCAGCAGCTTTTGGGGGGGTTCTCCAGATACGCAGTATTTT.

This chain links TRBV9 with TRBJ2-7; 11 nucleotides line up with TRBD2. This CDR3 has 15 residues. Germline-derived CDR1 and CDR2 are SGDLS and YYNGEE. The V segment lost 1 base and the J segment 4 bases; nucleotides outside the gene matches: 4. The CDR3 protein is CASSVSGTSGYEQYF. The CDR3 DNA reads as TGTGCCAGCAGCGTATCTGGGACTAGCGGTTACGAGCAGTACTTC.

Note on this clone: A much larger clone differs from this one at a single base, so this may be a read error. The genes are TRBV7-9 and TRBJ2-3; D is unresolved. Germline V gives CDR1 SEHNR, CDR2 FQNEAQ (reference sequence). The CDR3 extends over 12 amino acids. Trimming removed 1 base from V and 6 bases from J, with 5 bases in between. CDR3 coding DNA: TGTGCCAGCAGCTTAGACGGGGATACGCAGTATTTT. Encoded protein: CASSLDGDTQYF.